The rows below give T cell receptor beta chains drawn from one sample of a study of T cells expressing NK-cell markers. No DNA is given; TCRdb re-called the 5' RACE reads and lists each CDR3 protein once. This sample's table reports 2,500 to 4,000 distinct CDR3 sequences. Sequencing was done on a sample of blood T cells: a sorted CD56 or NKG2C T cell subset, CD4+ or CD8+ T cells, or bulk PBMC T cells (not recorded which). Receptors were obtained from a woman under 30 in good health. CDR3s include the opening cysteine and the closing phenylalanine or tryptophan. The order of the fields is clone size, V gene, J gene, CDR3 protein. Rows may omit the clone size; those that give it use once, few, many or a size class.

.,TRBV11-2,TRBJ1-1,CASSSGTLGTEAFF
.,TRBV20-1,TRBJ1-5,CSASPPGAGQPQHF
large,TRBV20-1,TRBJ2-2,CSARAPSGGDTGELFF
.,TRBV6-6,TRBJ2-7,CASRLPNSYEQYF
.,TRBV6-1,TRBJ1-1,CASSVDSWAEAFF
medium-sized,TRBV6-1,TRBJ2-7,CASSATSGGAYEQYF
.,TRBV20-1,TRBJ2-5,CSATPDLGKTQYF
.,TRBV20-1,TRBJ2-1,CSAREEGRDYNEQFF
.,TRBV27,TRBJ1-5,CASSLWGAGNQPQHF
medium-sized,TRBV6-2/TRBV6-3,TRBJ2-2,CASSYSAEDGELFF
.,TRBV6-4,TRBJ1-2,CASSDEPTGGFGGYTF
.,TRBV6-1,TRBJ2-2,CASSPEAEPGELFF
.,TRBV6-2/TRBV6-3,TRBJ2-7,CASSYSTRDRPYEQYF
.,TRBV20-1,TRBJ2-1,CSAKTSGRVYEQFF
.,TRBV20-1,TRBJ2-1,CSARFQWASGRNEQFF
medium-sized,TRBV15,TRBJ2-6,CATSRDNSGANVLTF
.,TRBV3-1,TRBJ2-3,CASAGAGVTDTQYF
.,TRBV20-1,TRBJ2-5,CSARADRGHLETQYF
medium-sized,TRBV6-2/TRBV6-3,TRBJ1-6,CASTPEGEHSPLHF
.,TRBV19,TRBJ1-5,CASKREGNQPQHF
.,TRBV7-9,TRBJ2-7,CASSAGLAGEEQYF
.,TRBV25-1,TRBJ2-3,CASSERGSRGTDTQYF
medium-sized,TRBV4-3,TRBJ2-6,CASSQEGGSGANVLTF
.,TRBV12-3/TRBV12-4,TRBJ2-2,CASSTAGQGSTGELFF
.,TRBV6-1,TRBJ1-5,CASSEEGGGTRPQHF
.,TRBV7-9,TRBJ2-5,CASSLGAGGQETQYF
large,TRBV6-1,TRBJ2-2,CASSELAGDTGELFF
.,TRBV2,TRBJ2-1,CASSTGTRRDNEQFF